This is a list of T cell receptor beta chains from one sample in a study of blood T cell repertoires in COVID-19. The data were produced by immunoSEQ multiplex PCR, yet TCRdb's version contains in-frame clones alone and is incomplete. The sample contains 160,000 or so clones, roughly 78% of which appear only once. The sample consisted of peripheral blood. The receptors stem from a man aged 65-85 years with active or convalescent COVID-19. Both conserved end residues are part of each CDR3. Fields, in order: J gene, clone size, V gene, D gene, CDR3 DNA, CDR3 protein. A D gene is named only where the DNA matches it firmly. Clone size appears in some rows only: once, few, many, or a class for an expanded clone.

>TRBJ2-2|NA|TRBV6-4|TRBD2
TGTGCCAGCGTCGGACTAGCGGCCACCGGGGAGCTGTTTTTT
CASVGLAATGELFF
>TRBJ2-4|NA|TRBV11-2|TRBD2
TGTGCCAGCAGCTTAGATGGGGGACTAGCGGGAGCCAAAAACATTCAGTACTTC
CASSLDGGLAGAKNIQYF
>TRBJ1-2|NA|TRBV9|TRBD1
TGTGCCAGCAGCGTAGACAGGGGCGGCTACACCTTC
CASSVDRGGYTF
>TRBJ1-1|NA|TRBV30|NA
TGTGCCTGGAGGCGAACAGGGCAGGACGGTGAAGCTTTCTTT
CAWRRTGQDGEAFF
>TRBJ2-1|NA|TRBV7-9|TRBD2
TGTGCCAGCAGCTTAGTGTGGACTAGCAGTTACAATGAGCAGTTCTTC
CASSLVWTSSYNEQFF
>TRBJ2-5|NA|TRBV21-1|NA
TGTGCCAGCAGCAAAGGAGGCGGGAGGGCCGGGGAGACCCAGTACTTC
CASSKGGGRAGETQYF
>TRBJ1-2|few|TRBV7-3|NA
TGTGCCAGCAGCTCGACAGTCTATGGCTACACCTTC
CASSSTVYGYTF
>TRBJ1-1|NA|TRBV29-1|TRBD1
TGCAGCGTCGATGGACAGGGGTTCCCTGAAGCTTTCTTT
CSVDGQGFPEAFF
>TRBJ1-2|NA|TRBV14|TRBD1
TGTGCCAGCAGCCCCCTGGGACAGGGTGGGGGCTACACCTTC
CASSPLGQGGGYTF
>TRBJ1-4|NA|TRBV19|NA
TGTGCCAGTAGTATTGAGGCAGCTCCGGCAACTAATGAAAAACTGTTTTTT
CASSIEAAPATNEKLFF
>TRBJ2-3|NA|TRBV7-2|NA
TGTGCCAGCAGCTTAGAAGGGGTTGGCACAGATACGCAGTATTTT
CASSLEGVGTDTQYF
>TRBJ2-2|NA|TRBV24-1|NA
TGTGCCACCGGGCAGGGAATCTACTGGACGAACACCGGGGAGCTGTTTTTT
CATGQGIYWTNTGELFF
>TRBJ1-1|NA|TRBV30|TRBD1
TGTGCCTGGAGTCTATCCAGGGGGACTGAAGCTTTCTTT
CAWSLSRGTEAFF
>TRBJ1-6|NA|TRBV4-2|TRBD1
TGTGCCAGCAGCCAATCCCCTGACAGGGCTTCACCCCTCCACTTT
CASSQSPDRASPLHF
>TRBJ1-2|once|TRBV9|NA
TGTGCCAGCAGCCCCACTCCCTTCGTAACAGACGGCTATGGCTACACCTTC
CASSPTPFVTDGYGYTF
>TRBJ1-2|NA|TRBV6-5|TRBD1
TGTGCCAGCAGTTCCACAGGGGGAGCCGAGGGCTACACCTTC
CASSSTGGAEGYTF
>TRBJ1-2|NA|TRBV29-1|TRBD1
TGCAGCGTTTCCGACGCCGGGACAGTCTCAGATGGCTACACCTTC
CSVSDAGTVSDGYTF
>TRBJ1-1|NA|TRBV6-5|NA
TGTGCCAGCAGGCGAGGGAGTACGATCATCGCTGAAGCTTTCTTT
CASRRGSTIIAEAFF
>TRBJ2-2|once|TRBV3-1/TRBV3-2|NA
TGTGCCAGCAGCCAACGAGTTCCAGGGGAGCTGTTTTTT
CASSQRVPGELFF
>TRBJ1-1|NA|TRBV12-3/TRBV12-4|NA
TGTGCCAGCAGTTGGGGCAGTGAAGCTTTCTTT
CASSWGSEAFF
>TRBJ1-2|once|TRBV7-2|TRBD1
TGTGCCAGCAGCTTAGTAGGGACAGGGAGAGGGACTAGCTATGGCTACACCTTC
CASSLVGTGRGTSYGYTF
>TRBJ1-5|NA|TRBV10-1|NA
TGCGCCAGCAGTGAAGGGGCTTGGGGCAATCAGCCCCAGCATTTT
CASSEGAWGNQPQHF
>TRBJ2-4|NA|TRBV18|NA
TGTGCCAGCTCACCACCGGGGGGGCCCAAAAACATTCAGTACTTC
CASSPPGGPKNIQYF
>TRBJ2-3|NA|TRBV9|TRBD1
TGTGCCAGCAGCGTGGGGGACAGGGGTGATACGCAGTATTTT
CASSVGDRGDTQYF
>TRBJ1-1|once|TRBV7-2|NA
TGTGCCAGCAGCTCCCCCGGCGGCGGGAACACTGAAGCTTTCTTT
CASSSPGGGNTEAFF
>TRBJ2-7|NA|TRBV7-2|TRBD1
TGTGCCAGCAGCCCCCCCGGGACAGGGTCTACGTGGCAGTACTTC
CASSPPGTGSTWQYF
>TRBJ2-5|NA|TRBV7-9|NA
TGTGCCAGCAGCGGAGGGGCCGGGGAGACCCAGTACTTC
CASSGGAGETQYF
>TRBJ1-6|NA|TRBV2|NA
TGTGCCAGCAGCCGGGACACTTGGGGCAATTCACCCCTCCACTTT
CASSRDTWGNSPLHF
>TRBJ2-7|NA|TRBV24-1|TRBD1
TGTGCCACCAGTGAGACAGGGAACCACGAGCAGTACTTC
CATSETGNHEQYF
>TRBJ1-3|NA|TRBV7-9|NA
TGTGCCAGCAGCTCCCAGGGCGGAAACACCATATATTTT
CASSSQGGNTIYF
>TRBJ1-2|NA|TRBV4-1|TRBD1
TGCGCCAGCAGCCAAGGGGGACAGGCCCCCTATGGCTACACCTTC
CASSQGGQAPYGYTF
>TRBJ2-3|NA|TRBV9|TRBD1
TGTGCCAGCAGCGTACAGGGGGCTGCGGATACGCAGTATTTT
CASSVQGAADTQYF
>TRBJ1-6|NA|TRBV6-5|NA
TGTGCCAGCAGTACAGAACAGAGAAATTCACCCCTCCACTTT
CASSTEQRNSPLHF
>TRBJ2-3|NA|TRBV6-5|TRBD1
TGTGCCACGGGCGACTCGGGACAGAGCACAGATACGCAGTATTTT
CATGDSGQSTDTQYF
>TRBJ2-5|NA|TRBV27|TRBD2
TGTGCCAGCAGGGGGCTAGCGGGAGGTGAGAAGACCCAGTACTTC
CASRGLAGGEKTQYF
>TRBJ1-6|NA|TRBV11-2|NA
TGTGCCAGCAGCTTAGGAAGGGGTTCACGGTCACCCCTCCACTTT
CASSLGRGSRSPLHF
>TRBJ2-5|NA|TRBV5-4|NA
TGTGCCAGCAGTCAATCCGAGACCCAGTACTTC
CASSQSETQYF
>TRBJ2-7|NA|TRBV5-1|TRBD1
TGCGCCAGCAGCTTTCAGGGGGCACCCTACGAGCAGTACTTC
CASSFQGAPYEQYF
>TRBJ1-2|once|TRBV3-1/TRBV3-2|TRBD1
TGTGCCAGCAGCCAGACGACAGGGGCGGGGGGCTACACCTTC
CASSQTTGAGGYTF
>TRBJ1-3|NA|TRBV6-5|NA
TGTGCCAGCAGAACACGGGACTCTGGAAACACCATATATTTT
CASRTRDSGNTIYF
>TRBJ1-2|NA|TRBV29-1|NA
TGCAGCGTTGAAGAGGACATTATTAATGGCTACACCTTC
CSVEEDIINGYTF
>TRBJ1-5|NA|TRBV6-5|TRBD1
TGTGCCAGCAGGACAGGGGAACAGCCCCAGCATTTT
CASRTGEQPQHF
>TRBJ1-2|few|TRBV28|NA
TGTGCCAGCATAACAACCCCGGGAGGTGGCTATGGCTACACCTTC
CASITTPGGGYGYTF
>TRBJ2-4|few|TRBV19|TRBD2
TGTGCCAGTAGTCTAACGGCGGCGGGAGTCGGGGCCAAAAACATTCAGTACTTC
CASSLTAAGVGAKNIQYF
>TRBJ1-5|NA|TRBV7-8|NA
TGTGCCAGCAGCTTAGTGGGGGCAGGTCAGCCCCAGCATTTT
CASSLVGAGQPQHF
>TRBJ1-2|few|TRBV29-1|TRBD1
TGCAGCGTTGAACGACAGGGCTATGGCTACACCTTC
CSVERQGYGYTF
>TRBJ1-2|NA|TRBV4-3|NA
TGCGCCAGCAGCCAAGTCTCTCCTAACTATGGCTACACCTTC
CASSQVSPNYGYTF
>TRBJ1-1|NA|TRBV5-1|NA
TGCGCCAGCAGCTTACCCTCCCCCCCCTATATTAACACTGAAGCTTTCTTT
CASSLPSPPYINTEAFF
>TRBJ2-3|NA|TRBV2|TRBD2
TGTGCCAGCAGGACCCGACCGGGGGGGAACACAGATACGCAGTATTTT
CASRTRPGGNTDTQYF
>TRBJ2-5|NA|TRBV5-1|NA
TGCGCCAGCAGTGTCCGGGGAGTTGGAGAGACCCAGTACTTC
CASSVRGVGETQYF
>TRBJ2-3|NA|TRBV7-9|NA
TGTGCCAGCAGCTTAGTGGGAGAGGGTACGCAGTATTTT
CASSLVGEGTQYF
>TRBJ1-6|NA|TRBV7-9|NA
TGTGCCAGCAGCCCCGGTGGGGGGGAAAATTCACCCCTCCACTTT
CASSPGGGENSPLHF
>TRBJ2-7|NA|TRBV29-1|TRBD2
TGCAGCGTGACGGGTGGGACTAGCGGATTGGACTACGAGCAGTACTTC
CSVTGGTSGLDYEQYF
>TRBJ1-2|NA|TRBV15|NA
TGTGCCACCAGCAGAGATAGAGAGATCTATGGCTACACCTTC
CATSRDREIYGYTF
>TRBJ1-4|NA|TRBV4-3|NA
TGCGCCAGCAGCCAAGGGAGAACTAATGAAAAACTGTTTTTT
CASSQGRTNEKLFF
>TRBJ1-5|NA|TRBV5-3|NA
TGTGCCAGAAGCGCCCAGTATAGCAATCAGCCCCAGCATTTT
CARSAQYSNQPQHF
>TRBJ2-2|NA|TRBV5-1|NA
TGCGCCAGCATATCTGCGGGGGCAGGCACCGGGGAGCTGTTTTTT
CASISAGAGTGELFF